This T cell receptor (beta chain) is from a study of cytomegalovirus exposure and HLA in healthy donors. As concerns this clone: The target antigen is unknown.

The germline V gene has CDR1 SGHVS and CDR2 FNYEAQ. This CDR3 is built from 17 residues. The V segment lost 5 bases and the J segment 2 bases; nucleotides outside the gene matches: 7. 60 Vbeta and 13 Jbeta primers were used in PCR. The protocol was immunoSEQ multiplex PCR, while the TCRdb copy is restricted to in-frame clones and leaves out a portion. The table records tens of thousands of clones, roughly 75% of them present only once. Study-wide results and limits: Compared with the roughly 730-donor mean, an Asian-associated ancestry cluster reportedly had fewer N-insertions, according to a later analysis. In vitro checks showed that a few CMV-associated chains really do target CMV antigens. Presence/absence results assume similar sequencing depth per donor, which may not hold.

Material for sequencing was PBMCs. This receptor was taken from a male donor in good health and CMV-seronegative. The chain combines TRBV7-6 with TRBJ2-3; 13 bases are shared with TRBD2. DNA of the CDR3: TGTGCCAGCAGCCCGGTGACTAGCGGGGGGATCACAGATACGCAGTATTTT. It codes for CASSPVTSGGITDTQYF. The full variable domain, rest sourced from reference TRBV7-6 and TRBJ2-3, is GAGVSQSPRYKVTKRGQDVALRCDPISGHVSLYWYRQALGQGPEFLTYFNYEAQQDKSGLPNDRFSAERPEGSISTLTIQRTEQRDSAMYRCASSPVTSGGITDTQYFGPGTRLTVL.